This TCR beta chain emerged from a study of blood T cells in healthy people across ages. Study outcomes and limitations: Not knowing donor CMV status may have confounded expanded clonotype changes. Unsorted PBMCs blocked a conclusive comparison of naive and antigen-experienced cells.

CDR3 length: 17 residues. V dropped 5 bases and J dropped 6; count of bases not matched to a gene: 12. The germline CDR1 and CDR2 sequences are SGHTA and FQGNSA. This clonotype has just a few counts. Its antigen is unidentified. Sample-barcoded 5' priming and a J-beta primer mix drove a second PCR of roughly 7 to 11 cycles. Tagging of each cDNA molecule was performed by a template-switch adaptor with 12 random nucleotides. TCRdb redid the calling of the 5' RACE reads with MiXCR, one entry per CDR3 protein. Here the sample spans about 640,000 distinct CDR3 sequences, under 70% being singletons. The genes are TRBV7-2 and TRBJ2-1; TRBD1 aligns across 11 bases. Material: blood. The receptor's source is a man between 60 and 75 years old in good health. Here the CDR3 DNA reads TGTGCCAGCAGCATTGGGTTGGGGACAGGGGGTATCAATGAGCAGTTCTTC. Translating it yields CASSIGLGTGGINEQFF.